This entry lists 22 T cell receptor beta chains sequenced from one sample in a study of blood T cell repertoires in COVID-19. Assay: immunoSEQ multiplex PCR; the TCRdb copy retains only in-frame clones and omits some. Seen here are under 350,000 clones, 65% to 90% observed once, and the top ten hold about 4%. Sequencing used PBMCs or T cells enriched from blood (not recorded which). The receptors shown here come from a woman in her forties with acute COVID-19.

This chain links TRBV6-4 with TRBJ1-1; 8 nucleotides line up with TRBD1. J lost 12 bases, V lost 2 bases, and 11 bases had no gene match. Germline CDR1 reads MRHNA; CDR2 reads SNTAGT. The CDR3 consists of 14 residues. The CDR3 reads CASSDRGQGFGTFF. The DNA of the CDR3 is TGTGCCAGCAGTGACCGAGGACAGGGCTTCGGAACTTTCTTT.

The chain links TRBV25-1 to TRBJ1-2; D unresolved. The CDR3 has 12 amino acids. The V and J ends lost 5 bases and 3 bases respectively, with 7 bases between them. Germline CDR1 reads MGHDK; CDR2 reads SYGVNS. CDR3 DNA sequence: TGTGCCAGCAGTCCCGCAGACTATGGCTACACCTTC. Translation: CASSPADYGYTF.

This clone is a singleton in its sample. V usage is TRBV4-2 and J usage is TRBJ2-1; 8 bases agree with TRBD2. V lost 4 bases and J lost 9; bases outside the gene matches: 8. The CDR3 is 14 amino acids. The germline V gene encodes CDR1 LGHNA and CDR2 YNFKEQ. CDR3 DNA sequence: TGTGCCAGCAGCCTCGGACTAGCTTATGGTGAGCAGTTCTTC. Translating it yields CASSLGLAYGEQFF.

The chain recombines TRBV5-4 with TRBJ2-3; the match to TRBD2 covers 15 bases. The V segment lost 4 bases and the J segment 6 bases; nucleotides outside the gene matches: 3. This CDR3 is 15 amino acids long. CDR1 is SGHNT and CDR2 is YYREEE in the germline V gene (reference sequence). The DNA for the CDR3 is TGTGCCAGCAGCCCCGGGACTAGCGGGGGGGATACGCAGTATTTT. It yields the protein CASSPGTSGGDTQYF.

The CDR3 DNA sequence: TGTGCCAGCAGCCAAGGACTTTCCGAGCAGTACTTC. This gives the protein CASSQGLSEQYF. The rearrangement joins TRBV3-1 (or the pseudogene TRBV3-2) to TRBJ2-7; D is unclear. Deletions cut 1 base from V and 6 bases from J, with 7 bases between. Germline V gives CDR1 LGHDT, CDR2 YNNKEL (reference sequence). This CDR3 region has 12 residues.

The chain links TRBV12-3 or TRBV12-4 to TRBJ2-1; 7 bases agree with TRBD1. V lost 8 bases, J lost 12 bases, and 13 bases stayed unmatched. The CDR3 totals 13 residues. The CDR3: CASDLRTGEMQFF. Written as DNA, the CDR3 is TGTGCCAGCGATTTACGGACAGGTGAGATGCAGTTCTTC.

This chain joins TRBV5-1 and TRBJ1-1; 7 bases map to TRBD1. Germline values: CDR1 SGHRS, CDR2 YFSETQ. V trimming: 4 bases; J trimming: 8 bases; junction bases outside the gene matches: 5. The CDR3 totals 12 residues. CDR3 sequence: CASSPDRAEAFF. The CDR3 region has the DNA TGCGCCAGCAGCCCCGACAGGGCCGAAGCTTTCTTT.

The chain joins TRBV7-2 to TRBJ1-1, with 9 nucleotides matching TRBD1. Germline values: CDR1 SGHTA, CDR2 FQGNSA. The CDR3 has 16 amino acids. J lost 4 bases, V lost 1 base, and 7 bases had no gene match. The CDR3 region is CASSLVFGGQGTEAFF. CDR3 DNA sequence: TGTGCCAGCAGCTTAGTCTTTGGGGGACAGGGCACTGAAGCTTTCTTT.

The chain carries TRBV7-2 and TRBJ1-2; 8 bases are a match to TRBD1. V dropped 4 bases and J dropped 7; count of bases not matched to a gene: 5. The CDR3 sequence is 13 residues long. Germline CDR1 and CDR2: SGHTA and FQGNSA. DNA of the CDR3: TGTGCCAGCAGCTCCGGGACAGGCAGTGGCTACACCTTC. Its protein is CASSSGTGSGYTF.

This sequence joins TRBV14 and TRBJ1-6; a possible D gene is TRBD1 (6 bases). This CDR3 comprises 17 residues. The germline V gene encodes CDR1 SGHDN and CDR2 FVKESK. Trimming stripped 2 bases from V and 9 bases from J, with 20 bases between. The CDR3 DNA is TGTGCCAGCAGCCAAACTACAGGGACCGGGCTTGGTTCACCCCTCCACTTT. This translates into CASSQTTGTGLGSPLHF.

This clone was counted only a few times. The V and J genes are TRBV19 and TRBJ1-3, with a tentative D call TRBD1 (6 bases). The length of the CDR3 is 17 residues. Germline V gene data show CDR1 as LNHDA and CDR2 as SQIVND (reference sequence). V lost 1 base, J lost 1 base, and 14 bases lay in between. CDR3 amino acids: CASSIVGRGTSGNTIYF. The CDR3 bases are TGTGCCAGTAGTATAGTCGGTAGGGGGACATCTGGAAACACCATATATTTT. Using reference TRBV19 and TRBJ1-3 for the parts outside the CDR3, the full variable domain is DGGITQSPKYLFRKEGQNVTLSCEQNLNHDAMYWYRQDPGQGLRLIYYSQIVNDFQKGDIAEGYSVSREKKESFPLTVTSAQKNPTAFYLCASSIVGRGTSGNTIYFGEGSWLTVV.

The V and J genes are TRBV7-3 and TRBJ2-7; no firm D call. This CDR3 has 11 amino acids. Germline V lookup: CDR1 SGHTA, CDR2 FQGTGA. Trimming removed 8 bases from V and 2 bases from J, with 7 bases in between. The CDR3 DNA follows: TGTGCCAGCGGCACGACCTACGAGCAGTACTTC. It specifies CASGTTYEQYF.

This clone was seen a few times. The chain links TRBV12-5 to TRBJ2-7; 9 bases map to TRBD2. V lost 7 bases to trimming and J lost 7 bases; unmatched junction nucleotides: 14. The CDR3 length is 15 residues. Germline CDR1 LGHNT, CDR2 FRNRAP. The CDR3 DNA reads TGTGCTAGTGTTTACAACTTAGCGGGAGAGGGGGAGCAGTACTTC. This translates into CASVYNLAGEGEQYF.

CDR3 region: CASSRGSGTGDEQYF. The CDR3 DNA follows: TGTGCCAGCAGCAGGGGGTCCGGGACAGGGGACGAGCAGTACTTC. The rearrangement links TRBV6-6 to TRBJ2-7; TRBD1 matches 10 bases. There are 15 residues in the CDR3. J gave up 5 bases and V 6 bases, and 10 bases lay outside the gene matches. Germline V gives CDR1 MNHNY, CDR2 SVGAGI (reference sequence).

The chain combines TRBV7-9 with TRBJ1-6; D is undetermined. Trimming cost V 2 bases and J 7 bases, with 12 bases left between them. The germline V gene has CDR1 SEHNR and CDR2 FQNEAQ (reference sequence). The CDR3 spans 15 residues. CDR3 loop: CASSLRGWRNSPLHF. The DNA for the CDR3 is TGTGCCAGCAGCTTACGAGGGTGGCGGAATTCACCCCTCCACTTT.

The rearrangement joins TRBV5-1 to TRBJ1-1; D is unclear. The V gene lost 0 bases and the J gene lost 11 bases, with 14 bases spanning the gap. This CDR3 has 13 residues. CDR1 and CDR2 from the germline V gene are SGHRS and YFSETQ. This CDR3 is CASSLAGVSTAFF. The DNA for the CDR3 is TGCGCCAGCAGCTTGGCCGGTGTAAGTACTGCTTTCTTT.

This clone was seen only a few times. The chain has TRBV7-8 and TRBJ2-7, with a possible D match to TRBD1 (5 bases). The CDR3 sequence is 14 residues long. In germline, CDR1 is SGHVS, CDR2 FQNEAQ. Between the trimmed V and J ends, which lost 1 base and 5 bases, there was a span of 12 bases. The CDR3 DNA reads as TGTGCCAGCAGCTTAGGGGGCGCTGTGGACGAGCAGTACTTC. Its protein product is CASSLGGAVDEQYF.

This clone was picked up a small number of times. The chain employs TRBV9 and TRBJ1-1; a possible D gene is TRBD1 (6 bases). V was clipped by 4 bases and J by 2 bases, with 9 bases between them. Germline CDR1 is SGDLS and CDR2 is YYNGEE. The CDR3 is 13 amino acids. In DNA, the CDR3 is TGTGCCAGCAGCTACAGGGATAACACTGAAGCTTTCTTT. It codes for CASSYRDNTEAFF.

The rearrangement joins TRBV20-1 to TRBJ2-7, with 12 bases identical to TRBD2. The V and J ends lost 3 bases and 2 bases, in that order; junction bases with no gene match: 2. The CDR3 has 14 amino acids. The V gene's germline CDR1 is DFQATT and CDR2 SNEGSKA (reference sequence). CDR3 coding DNA: TGCAGTGCTAGTGGACTAGCGGGGCCCTACGAGCAGTACTTC. Translating gives CSASGLAGPYEQYF.

The CDR3 sequence: CASSQSWTSGLSWDNEQFF. DNA of the CDR3: TGCGCCAGCAGCCAATCGTGGACTAGCGGGCTGTCGTGGGACAATGAGCAGTTCTTC. The V gene is TRBV4-3, the J gene TRBJ2-1; 11 bases map to TRBD2. Trimming took 2 bases from V and 5 from J; bases not matched to a gene: 14. Germline V gene sequence: CDR1 LGHNA, CDR2 YSLEER. The CDR3 has 19 residues.

This chain joins TRBV18 and TRBJ1-2; D is unresolved. CDR1 and CDR2 (germline): KGHSH, LQKENI. The germline V and J ends were trimmed by 2 bases and 5 bases, with 9 bases remaining between them. This CDR3 has 13 residues. The CDR3 is CASSPLAGYGYTF. Here the CDR3 DNA reads TGTGCCAGCTCACCATTGGCCGGGTATGGCTACACCTTC.

V and J are TRBV4-2 and TRBJ1-3; 7 bases map to TRBD1. With 2 bases clipped from V and 4 bases from J, the junction kept 11 bases outside the gene matches. Germline CDR1 and CDR2: LGHNA and YNFKEQ. The CDR3 consists of 17 residues. CDR3 nucleotide sequence: TGTGCCAGCAGCCAAATTTTGACAGGGCTGGCGGGAAACACCATATATTTT. Translated: CASSQILTGLAGNTIYF.